The subject of this entry is one T cell receptor (beta chain). Its antigen is still unknown. The read ends 3 residues early relative to the CDR3; the germline J gene fills the gap. Every participant had a single incident cervical HPV16 infection, and prevalent HPV16 infections were excluded. Cervical HPV DNA was detected by MY09/MY11 PCR and genotyped by dot-blot hybridization. Fifteen mL of heparinized blood were centrifuged, and the buffy coat was aliquoted, frozen at -30°C, then stored at -80°C. Genomic DNA was extracted from buffy coat specimens using QIAGEN kits. This entry belongs to a study of T cells in women clearing cervical HPV infection (dated by TCRdb to about 2018). Describing the broader study: Cases were about two dozen women with histologically confirmed HPV16-related CIN3 or worse, including a couple of invasive cancers. The controls were around 26 women whose single incident HPV16 infection cleared within 12 months with no development of precancer or cancer. Blood from cases was drawn at the visit where the lesion was first identified, while blood from controls was drawn once the infection was no longer detected. Among cases, blood sampling occurred a median of about 150 days after lesion detection, with an interquartile range of roughly 90 to 200 days. HLA typing was available for only a few women, so HLA type could not be excluded as a confounder. This exploratory proof-of-principle case-control study, nested within the Guanacaste HPV Natural History Study in Costa Rica, compared TCR repertoires among women with different cervical HPV16 outcomes. Cases were matched to controls by age within five years and by the year the sample was collected. Cases had a median age of 34 years and controls had a median age of 38, with no significant differences in baseline characteristics. The parent cohort enrolled roughly 9,600 women aged 18 or older in Guanacaste, Costa Rica, during about 1993 to 1995 and followed them for approximately 7 years. As quality controls, five blinded duplicates were added to each group, bringing the total to about 60 samples made up of 50 or so participants and 10 or so replicates. Paper-wide results and their limitations: Because of the cross-sectional design, the study could not determine whether the associations came before infection or resulted from infection, and neither effector/memory subsets nor HPV-specific T cells were isolated. By combining richness with V gene abundances, random forest classifiers separated cases from controls with an estimated AUC of roughly 0.8. Cases had lower TRBV6-7 relative abundance than controls (approximately 0.11% versus 0.16%; Bonferroni P = 0.0008). Across sequencing depths, CIN3+ cases showed significantly higher TCR repertoire richness than controls, but evenness did not differ between the groups. Because the number of T cells in each sample was unknown, differences in richness could reflect differing T-cell content rather than repertoire biology.

TCR beta CDR3 regions were amplified by multiplex PCR using the immunoSEQ assay from an average of roughly 1,200 ng genomic DNA per sample. To correct primer bias, the assay used a complete synthetic TCR repertoire to set an amplification baseline. Amplicons were sequenced on the Illumina platform. As for the original processing: Sequences were error-corrected by clustering with frequency ratios and a modified nearest-neighbor algorithm and were then analyzed in the immunoSEQ Analyzer with IMGT gene definitions. At each rarefaction depth, TCR richness and evenness were averaged over 20 rarefaction repeats, and samples with fewer sequences than the depth were excluded. V, D and J gene relative abundances were compared between groups with Wilcoxon rank sum tests, applying FDR correction. For the blinded duplicates, the intraclass correlation was roughly 96% for TCR richness and averaged roughly 75% across about 64 gene segments. In its TCRdb copy, this immuneACCESS table keeps in-frame sequences only and misses some clones. Where compared with another copy, unresolved V genes explain less than half of these, and the others have no known cause. Clone size and V and J calls were adopted from that table, with D and trimming inferred from the DNA. The table for this sample lists about 30,000 clones. The ten largest clonotypes hold around 6.6% of the sample.

Relative to germline, V is 0 bases shorter and J is 4 bases shorter, with 11 bases between their ends. CDR1 and CDR2, looked up from the germline V gene, are SGHRS and YFSETQ. The CDR3 covers 15 residues, taking in both the cysteine and the phenylalanine. Of the CDR3's DNA, 36 bases were read; they are in frame from base 1. The sequenced sample consisted of blood buffy coat. This receptor was taken from a woman aged 18 to 69 with a cervical HPV16 infection that either progressed to CIN3+ or cleared (not recorded which). The receptor chain draws on TRBV5-1 and TRBJ1-5; no D gene call is confident. CDR3 bases read: TGCGCCAGCAGCTTGGCCGGAGACGGGAATCAGCCC. This yields the protein CASSLAGDGNQP. The CDR3 in full is CASSLAGDGNQPQHF.